Presented here are 11 T cell receptor beta chains from one specimen sequenced in a study of blood T cell repertoires in COVID-19. Some clones are missing from TCRdb's copy, which holds only in-frame ones; the method was immunoSEQ multiplex PCR. The sample includes about 360,000 clones, 80% to 90% of them seen just once. Sequencing was performed on PBMCs or T cells enriched from blood (not recorded which). These receptors all come from a man between 40 and 49 years old in a cohort exposed to, infected with or recovered from COVID-19 (not recorded which).

V usage is TRBV2 and J usage is TRBJ2-5; maybe TRBD2 (6 bases). Trimming removed 3 bases at V and 5 bases at J, with 16 bases between. Germline values: CDR1 SNHLY, CDR2 FYNNEI. CDR3 length: 15 residues. The CDR3 nucleotides read TGTGCCAGCAGTGAGAGTAGCGGATCCGGGGAGACCCAGTACTTC. This sequence encodes CASSESSGSGETQYF.

CDR3 bases: TGCGCCAGCAGCTTGGAAGGAGCTAACTATGGCTACACCTTC. Its translation: CASSLEGANYGYTF. The chain uses TRBV5-1 and TRBJ1-2; D ambiguous. V was pared by 0 bases and J by 0 bases, with 6 bases between. CDR1 and CDR2 from the germline V gene are SGHRS and YFSETQ. The length of the CDR3 is 14 residues. Using reference TRBV5-1 and TRBJ1-2 for the parts outside the CDR3, the full variable domain is KAGVTQTPRYLIKTRGQQVTLSCSPISGHRSVSWYQQTPGQGLQFLFEYFSETQRNKGNFPGRFSGRQFSNSRSEMNVSTLELGDSALYLCASSLEGANYGYTFGSGTRLTVV.

The chain has TRBV6-6 and TRBJ1-1, with D perhaps matching TRBD1 (6 bases). The germline V gene encodes CDR1 MNHNY and CDR2 SVGAGI (reference sequence). The CDR3 extends over 14 amino acids. Trimming took off 5 bases at V and 4 bases at J, with 14 bases between the two ends. The CDR3 protein is CASSDQGSGTEAFF. The CDR3 nucleotides read TGTGCCAGCAGTGACCAGGGGAGCGGCACTGAAGCTTTCTTT.

A few counts support this clone. This chain links TRBV5-1 with TRBJ2-3, with TRBD1 identical over 11 bases. From germline, CDR1 is SGHRS and CDR2 YFSETQ. V shed 0 bases, J shed 4 bases, and the junction held 4 bases outside the gene matches. The CDR3 runs to 16 residues. The CDR3 sequence is CASSLARTGGSDTQYF. CDR3 nucleotides: TGCGCCAGCAGCTTGGCCCGGACAGGGGGCTCAGATACGCAGTATTTT.

There are a few counts of this clone. V is TRBV27 and J is TRBJ1-2; tentatively, D is TRBD1 (5 bases). Germline V gene sequence: CDR1 MNHEY, CDR2 SMNVEV (reference sequence). With 3 bases removed from V and 4 bases from J, the gap between germline ends came to 12 bases. This CDR3 region has 14 residues. This chain's CDR3 is CASSFTGGPYGYTF. The CDR3 nucleotides are TGTGCCAGCAGTTTTACAGGCGGTCCCTATGGCTACACCTTC.

V and J are TRBV7-2 and TRBJ2-5, with D hard to call. This CDR3 comprises 16 residues. The V end lost 6 bases, the J end lost 4 bases, and 21 bases lay between the germline ends. CDR1 and CDR2 from the germline V gene are SGHTA and FQGNSA. Here the CDR3 DNA reads TGTGCCAGCAGTCGAAGTCCGCTAGTCAGCCCAGAGACCCAGTACTTC. Amino acid sequence: CASSRSPLVSPETQYF.

The genes are TRBV9 and TRBJ1-1; the D gene is possibly TRBD1 (5 bases). Per the germline V gene, CDR1 is SGDLS and CDR2 is YYNGEE. CDR3 length: 15 amino acids. The ends were cut back, 5 bases at V and 1 base at J, with 15 bases in the middle. CDR3: CASRKETDPNTEAFF. The CDR3 nucleotides are TGTGCCAGCAGAAAAGAGACAGATCCGAACACTGAAGCTTTCTTT. Full variable domain (rest looked up from reference TRBV9 and TRBJ1-1): DSGVTQTPKHLITATGQRVTLRCSPRSGDLSVYWYQQSLDQGLQFLIQYYNGEERAKGNILERFSAQQFPDLHSELNLSSLELGDSALYFCASRKETDPNTEAFFGQGTRLTVV.

In its sample, this clone was seen a few times. The chain has TRBV2 and TRBJ1-6; possible D gene TRBD1, 6 bases. In germline, CDR1 is SNHLY, CDR2 FYNNEI. The ends were cut back, 5 bases at V and 9 bases at J, with 17 bases in the middle. CDR3 size: 15 residues. The CDR3 nucleotides are TGTGCCAGCAGTTGGGATAGGGGGAGAGGTTCACCCCTCCACTTT. It is translated as CASSWDRGRGSPLHF.

The rearrangement uses TRBV10-3 and TRBJ1-5; tentatively, D is TRBD1 (5 bases). This CDR3 is built from 16 residues. V gave up 0 bases and J gave up 0 bases, with 9 bases separating them. Germline CDR1 ENHRY, CDR2 SYGVKD. The DNA for the CDR3 is TGTGCCATCAGTGAGTCGAACAGGAATAGCAATCAGCCCCAGCATTTT. This sequence encodes CAISESNRNSNQPQHF.

This sequence joins TRBV30 and TRBJ1-3; D remains unclear. This CDR3 region has 16 residues. Germline values: CDR1 GTSNPN, CDR2 SVGIG (reference sequence). The V gene lost 0 bases and the J gene lost 2 bases, with 14 bases spanning the gap. The CDR3 DNA reads as TGTGCCTGGAGTGTATTCGCGAATAACCCTGGAAACACCATATATTTT. Its translation is CAWSVFANNPGNTIYF. Together with reference TRBV30 and TRBJ1-3, the CDR3 gives the full variable domain: SQTIHQWPATLVQPVGSPLSLECTVEGTSNPNLYWYRQAAGRGLQLLFYSVGIGQISSEVPQNLSASRPQDRQFILSSKKLLLSDSGFYLCAWSVFANNPGNTIYFGEGSWLTVV.

The chain is built from TRBV3-1 (or the pseudogene TRBV3-2) and TRBJ2-1; 11 bases match TRBD2. The CDR3 sequence is 17 residues long. V was pared by 3 bases and J by 5 bases, with 9 bases of the junction left unmatched. The V gene's germline CDR1 is LGHDT and CDR2 YNNKEL (reference sequence). In DNA form, the CDR3 reads TGTGCCAGCAGCCAGTTAGCGGGAGGGTCGTCCCACAATGAGCAGTTCTTC. It codes for CASSQLAGGSSHNEQFF.